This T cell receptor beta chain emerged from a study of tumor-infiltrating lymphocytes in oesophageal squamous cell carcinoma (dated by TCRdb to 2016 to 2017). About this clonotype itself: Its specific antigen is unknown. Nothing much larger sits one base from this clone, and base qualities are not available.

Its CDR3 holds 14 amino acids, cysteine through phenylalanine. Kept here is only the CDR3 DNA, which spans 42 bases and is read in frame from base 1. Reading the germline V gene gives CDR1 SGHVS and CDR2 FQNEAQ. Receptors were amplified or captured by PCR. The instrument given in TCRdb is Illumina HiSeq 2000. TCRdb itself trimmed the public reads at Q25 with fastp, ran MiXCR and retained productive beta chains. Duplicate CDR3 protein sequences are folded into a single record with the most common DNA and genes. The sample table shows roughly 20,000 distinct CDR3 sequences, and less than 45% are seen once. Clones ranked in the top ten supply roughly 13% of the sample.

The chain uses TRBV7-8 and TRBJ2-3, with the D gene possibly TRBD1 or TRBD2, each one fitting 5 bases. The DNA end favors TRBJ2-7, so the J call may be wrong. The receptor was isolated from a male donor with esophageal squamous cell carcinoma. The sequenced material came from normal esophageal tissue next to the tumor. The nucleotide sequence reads TGTGCCAGCAGCCGATCGAGGGTCAGGGACGAGCAGTACTTC. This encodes CASSRSRVRDEQYF.